One and the same sample provided the 8 T cell receptor beta chains below, sequenced in a study of control samples from healthy donors and cancer patients. Measured with immunoSEQ multiplex PCR; TCRdb has only the in-frame clones, and not every one. The sample lists tens of thousands of clones; 75% to 85% were seen once. Sample: blood. The receptors were sampled from a man aged 35-49 years in good health.

The chain combines TRBV27 with TRBJ2-3, with unresolved D. The length of the CDR3 is 13 residues. Germline V CDR1 and CDR2: MNHEY, SMNVEV (reference sequence). V was trimmed by 5 bases and J by 6 bases, leaving 12 bases between them. CDR3 sequence reads: CASSNSPRDTQYF. The DNA for the CDR3 is TGTGCCAGCAGTAATTCCCCAAGGGATACGCAGTATTTT.

This rearrangement joins TRBV27 to TRBJ1-4; D not certain. V lost 3 bases to trimming and J lost 0 bases, with 17 bases between them. Germline V CDR1 and CDR2: MNHEY, SMNVEV (reference sequence). This CDR3 has 18 amino acids. In DNA, the CDR3 is TGTGCCAGCAGTTTCCCCGACGGCCCTCTCGCAACTAATGAAAAACTGTTTTTT. This translates into CASSFPDGPLATNEKLFF.

This chain uses TRBV18 with TRBJ2-7, with 7 bases that match TRBD2. V trimming: 5 bases; J trimming: 5 bases; junction bases outside the gene matches: 9. The CDR3 is 14 amino acids. In germline, CDR1 is KGHSH, CDR2 LQKENI. Here the CDR3 reads CASSTAGTNNEQYF. The CDR3, as DNA: TGTGCCAGCTCAACCGCGGGGACTAACAACGAGCAGTACTTC.

The rearrangement joins TRBV29-1 to TRBJ1-2; D gene unclear. The CDR3 is made up of 14 amino acids. V gave up 2 bases and J gave up 6 bases, with 16 bases separating them. Germline CDR1 reads SQVTM; CDR2 reads ANQGSEA. This CDR3 reads CSVEKEGRINGYTF. The CDR3 nucleotides are TGCAGCGTTGAAAAAGAAGGGAGAATAAATGGCTACACCTTC.

This clone was counted a single time. J is TRBJ2-3 and V is TRBV23-1; TRBD2 aligns across 11 bases. TRBV23-1 is classed as an ORF, of uncertain function. The CDR3 contains 16 residues. J lost 1 base, V lost 3 bases, and 3 bases had no gene match. In nucleotides, the CDR3 is TGCGCCAGCAGTCACCGACTAGCGGGACGCACAGATACGCAGTATTTT. Amino acids: CASSHRLAGRTDTQYF.

This clone turned up a few times. The chain joins TRBV18 to TRBJ1-2; TRBD1 matches 8 bases. Germline V gene sequence: CDR1 KGHSH, CDR2 LQKENI. The CDR3 has 13 residues. The V segment lost 6 bases and the J segment 7 bases; nucleotides outside the gene matches: 7. The CDR3: CASSQDRESGYTF. CDR3 DNA sequence: TGTGCCAGCTCCCAGGACAGGGAGTCTGGCTACACCTTC. The full variable domain, completed using reference TRBV18 and TRBJ1-2, is NAGVMQNPRHLVRRRGQEARLRCSPMKGHSHVYWYRQLPEEGLKFMVYLQKENIIDESGMPKERFSAEFPKEGPSILRIQQVVRGDSAAYFCASSQDRESGYTFGSGTRLTVV.

V and J are TRBV3-1 (or the pseudogene TRBV3-2) and TRBJ2-3, with D tentatively TRBD2 (5 bases). The CDR3 loop spans 17 amino acids. Germline CDR1 is LGHDT and CDR2 is YNNKEL (reference sequence). Trimming took off 4 bases at V and 2 bases at J, with 19 bases between the two ends. DNA for the CDR3: TGTGCCAGCAGCCCCTGGGCTGGCGGGTTACCCACAGATACGCAGTATTTT. This sequence encodes CASSPWAGGLPTDTQYF.

This clone has more than one count but fewer than ten. This chain joins TRBV19 and TRBJ1-1; D is possibly TRBD1 (5 bases). The germline CDR1 and CDR2 sequences are LNHDA and SQIVND (reference sequence). Between the trimmed V and J ends, which lost 3 bases and 2 bases, there was a span of 19 bases. This CDR3 spans 17 amino acids. CDR3 in DNA: TGTGCCAGTAGTATTCACACCGGGGGACGGAGCAACACTGAAGCTTTCTTT. This gives the protein CASSIHTGGRSNTEAFF.